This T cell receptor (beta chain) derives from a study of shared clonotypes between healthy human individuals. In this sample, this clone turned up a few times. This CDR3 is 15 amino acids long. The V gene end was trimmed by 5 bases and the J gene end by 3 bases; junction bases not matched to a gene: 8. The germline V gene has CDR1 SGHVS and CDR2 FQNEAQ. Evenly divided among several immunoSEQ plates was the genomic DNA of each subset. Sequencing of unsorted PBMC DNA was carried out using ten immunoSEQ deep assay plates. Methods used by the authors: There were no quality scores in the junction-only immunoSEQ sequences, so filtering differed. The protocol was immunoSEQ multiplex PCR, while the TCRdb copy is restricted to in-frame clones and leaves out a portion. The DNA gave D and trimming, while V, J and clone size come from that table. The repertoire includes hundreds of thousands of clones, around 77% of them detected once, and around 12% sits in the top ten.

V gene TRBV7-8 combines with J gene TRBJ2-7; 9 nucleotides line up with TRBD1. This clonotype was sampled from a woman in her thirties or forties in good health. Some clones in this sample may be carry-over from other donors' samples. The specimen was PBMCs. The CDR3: CASSNRDRVYYEQYF. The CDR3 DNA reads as TGTGCCAGCAGCAACCGGGACAGGGTTTACTACGAGCAGTACTTC.